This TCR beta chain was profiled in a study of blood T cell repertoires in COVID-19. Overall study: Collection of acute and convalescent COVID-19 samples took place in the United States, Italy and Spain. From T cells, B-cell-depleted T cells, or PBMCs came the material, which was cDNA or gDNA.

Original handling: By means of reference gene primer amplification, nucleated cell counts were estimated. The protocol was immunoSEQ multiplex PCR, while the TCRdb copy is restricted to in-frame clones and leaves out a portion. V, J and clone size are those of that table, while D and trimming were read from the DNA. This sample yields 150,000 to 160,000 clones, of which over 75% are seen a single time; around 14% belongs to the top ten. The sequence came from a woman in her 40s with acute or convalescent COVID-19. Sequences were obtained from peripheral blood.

The CDR3 DNA reads as TGTGCCAGTAGCCAGACAGGGGGCTGGGATCAGCCCCAGCATTTT. Protein: CASSQTGGWDQPQHF. The V call is TRBV19, the J call TRBJ1-5; 10 positions match TRBD1. Germline V gives CDR1 LNHDA, CDR2 SQIVND (reference sequence). This CDR3 region has 15 residues. Trimming removed 6 bases from V and 5 bases from J; junction bases left unmatched: 7.